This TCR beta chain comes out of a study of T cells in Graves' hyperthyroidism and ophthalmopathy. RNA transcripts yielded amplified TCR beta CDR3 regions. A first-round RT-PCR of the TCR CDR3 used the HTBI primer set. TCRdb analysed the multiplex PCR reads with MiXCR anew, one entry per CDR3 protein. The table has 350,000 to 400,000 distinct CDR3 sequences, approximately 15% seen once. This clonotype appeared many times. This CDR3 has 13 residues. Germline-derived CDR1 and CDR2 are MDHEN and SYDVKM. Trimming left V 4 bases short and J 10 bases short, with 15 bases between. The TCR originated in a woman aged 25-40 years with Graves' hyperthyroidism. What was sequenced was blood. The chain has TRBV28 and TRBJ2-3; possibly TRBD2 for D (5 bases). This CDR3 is CASSSGLGSPQYF. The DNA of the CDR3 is TGTGCCAGCAGTTCCGGACTGGGATCTCCGCAGTATTTT.